This T cell receptor beta chain comes out of a study of blood T cell repertoires in COVID-19. Original analysis: Reference gene primer amplification yielded estimated nucleated cell counts. The table came from immunoSEQ multiplex PCR; TCRdb's copy has only in-frame clones and leaves some out. The V and J calls and clone size are taken from that table; D and trimming were inferred from the DNA. The table lists some 150,000 clones, 81% of them singletons. V shed 2 bases and J 0 bases; nucleotides not matched to a gene: 5. Germline CDR1 MNHEY, CDR2 SMNVEV (reference sequence). This CDR3 contains 18 residues.

Sequenced sample: peripheral blood. The rearrangement links TRBV27 to TRBJ2-3; 13 bases match TRBD2. This receptor was obtained from a woman aged 55-75 years with active or convalescent COVID-19. For the CDR3, the DNA is TGTGCCAGCAGTTTAAGACTAGCGGGGGGCCCTAGCACAGATACGCAGTATTTT. Residues: CASSLRLAGGPSTDTQYF.